This T cell receptor beta chain originates from a study of cytomegalovirus exposure and HLA in healthy donors. General study results and limits: As was reported, the classifier diagnosed cytomegalovirus status with high specificity and sensitivity. The study recorded 160 or so TCR beta chains that were cytomegalovirus-associated.

Profiling relied on immunoSEQ multiplex PCR, and the TCRdb table lists in-frame clones only, not all of them. There are 100,000 to 120,000 clones in the sample; around 90% occur only once, and 1.9% lies in the top ten. Germline CDR1 is SGDLS and CDR2 is YYNGEE. V lost 3 bases and J lost 1, with 11 bases in between. The CDR3 consists of 14 residues. Points on this clone: The antigen remains undetermined.

Input material: PBMCs. The receptor's source is a woman aged 18-29 years in good health and CMV-seronegative. The chain carries TRBV9 and TRBJ2-7, with TRBD1 as a possible D gene (6 bases). CDR3 sequence (DNA): TGTGCCAGCAGCGCCCCGGGACAATCCTACGAGCAGTACTTC. This gives the protein CASSAPGQSYEQYF.